This T cell receptor beta chain was sequenced for a study of shared clonotypes between healthy human individuals. Germline V CDR1 and CDR2: SGHTA, FQGTGA. The CDR3 has 15 residues. V lost 4 bases to trimming and J lost 3 bases, with 13 bases between them. In the original analysis: For the immunoSEQ data, sequences were junction-only without quality scores, so filtering differed. Profiling relied on immunoSEQ multiplex PCR, and the TCRdb table lists in-frame clones only, not all of them. V and J calls and clone size follow that table, whereas D and trimming were derived from the DNA. The profile shows approximately 2.3 million clones, approximately 95% of them singletons.

The specimen was naive CD4+ T cells from PBMCs. Regarding subset: CD45RA+ positively selected. The chain employs TRBV7-3 and TRBJ2-1, with D possibly called TRBD1 or TRBD2 (5 bases each). The TCR comes from a young man in good health. Some clones in this sample may be carry-over from other donors' samples. DNA of the CDR3: TGTGCCAGCAGCTCGGGACCAACCCTCTACAATGAGCAGTTCTTC. This gives the protein CASSSGPTLYNEQFF.